The entry below gives a single TCR beta chain sequence along with its context. Its antigen remains unknown. This entry belongs to a study of PD-1 blockade in classical Hodgkin lymphoma. Only in-frame clones appear in the TCRdb table, and some are missing; sequencing was by immunoSEQ multiplex PCR. The table shows about 84,000 clones, with 75% to 90% occurring only once. The CDR3 runs 14 residues. Germline trimming cut 8 bases from V and 5 bases from J; bases unmatched to any gene: 9. The V gene's germline CDR1 is LGHNA and CDR2 YSLEER. Study-level findings and limits: Partial responders and progressors had significantly lower baseline TCR diversity.

Each patient's relapse followed autologous stem cell transplantation, and brentuximab vedotin exposure varied. The source material was peripheral blood mononuclear cells (PBMCs), sampled at baseline. V and J are TRBV4-3 and TRBJ2-3; 8 nucleotides line up with TRBD2. The TCR sequence derives from a human donor with classical Hodgkin lymphoma. The CDR3 sequence: CASGPGGAGDTQYF. CDR3 nucleotide sequence: TGCGCCAGCGGACCCGGGGGGGCTGGAGATACGCAGTATTTT.